The 20 T cell receptor beta chains in this list originate from one sample, sequenced in a study of T cells in Graves' hyperthyroidism and ophthalmopathy. Amplification of TCR beta CDR3 regions used RNA as the template. The HTBI primer set drove a first-round RT-PCR of the TCR CDR3. From the multiplex PCR reads, TCRdb called clonotypes with MiXCR, one entry per CDR3 protein. The sample yields around 370,000 distinct CDR3 sequences, 15% to 20% seen once. The material sequenced was blood. The receptors originated from a young man with Graves' ophthalmopathy.

The V and J genes are TRBV9 and TRBJ1-1; 8 bases fit TRBD1. CDR3 length: 14 amino acids. V shed 3 bases and J 5 bases; nucleotides not matched to a gene: 6. CDR1 SGDLS and CDR2 YYNGEE come from the germline V gene. This chain's CDR3 is CASSGGTGETEAFF. The CDR3 DNA is TGTGCCAGCAGCGGGGGGACAGGTGAAACTGAAGCTTTCTTT.

This clonotype has a handful of counts. The rearrangement uses TRBV2 and TRBJ2-2, with TRBD2 as a possible D gene (6 bases). The CDR3 covers 13 residues. Trimming removed 6 bases from V and 6 bases from J, with 11 bases in between. Germline V gene data show CDR1 as SNHLY and CDR2 as FYNNEI. CDR3 DNA sequence: TGTGCCAGCAGGGAGGGGACGTCCGGGGAGCTGTTTTTT. Amino acid sequence: CASREGTSGELFF.

The sample holds many counts of this clonotype. V and J are TRBV28 and TRBJ1-1; perhaps TRBD1 as D (6 bases). Germline V gene sequence: CDR1 MDHEN, CDR2 SYDVKM. V was pared by 8 bases and J by 8 bases, with 21 bases between. This CDR3 spans 14 amino acids. CDR3 amino acids: CASFSNSGHSEAFF. CDR3 DNA: TGTGCCAGCTTTTCTAATTCGGGACATAGCGAAGCTTTCTTT.

The gene calls are TRBV2 and TRBJ2-3; 10 bases line up with TRBD2. With 3 bases clipped from V and 5 bases from J, the junction kept 8 bases outside the gene matches. The germline V gene has CDR1 SNHLY and CDR2 FYNNEI. The CDR3 covers 16 residues. The CDR3 region has the DNA TGTGCCAGCAGTGAGGTCCTAGCGGGAGTGGGAGATACGCAGTATTTT. Encoded protein: CASSEVLAGVGDTQYF.

This clonotype was seen at least ten times. The chain links TRBV20-1 to TRBJ1-5, with a possible D match to TRBD1 (5 bases). The V gene's germline CDR1 is DFQATT and CDR2 SNEGSKA (reference sequence). Trimming removed 0 bases from V and 3 bases from J, with 15 bases in between. This CDR3 has 16 amino acids. In DNA form, the CDR3 reads TGCAGTGCTAGAGACGTAGACAGCATGTTCAATCAGCCCCAGCATTTT. Translating gives CSARDVDSMFNQPQHF.

The chain links TRBV6-1 to TRBJ2-2; D uncertain. The CDR3 totals 15 residues. The germline CDR1 and CDR2 sequences are MNHNS and SASEGT. V lost 9 bases, J lost 0 bases, and 14 bases lay in between. CDR3 in amino acids: CASFRTAANTGELFF. As DNA, the CDR3 is TGTGCCAGTTTCAGGACGGCTGCGAACACCGGGGAGCTGTTTTTT.

This clonotype was detected only a few times. The chain links TRBV2 to TRBJ2-1; TRBD1 aligns across 10 bases. V shed 6 bases and J 3 bases; nucleotides not matched to a gene: 8. The CDR3 contains 16 residues. Looked up from germline, CDR1 is SNHLY and CDR2 is FYNNEI. CDR3 loop: CASSAHRDRGYNEQFF. CDR3 sequence (DNA): TGTGCCAGCAGCGCCCACCGGGACAGGGGCTACAATGAGCAGTTCTTC.

This clonotype was seen many times. The chain combines TRBV7-2 with TRBJ2-3; D gene ambiguous. This CDR3 spans 13 amino acids. Trimming shortened V by 8 bases and J by 2 bases, and 11 bases separated the two germline ends. Per the germline V gene, CDR1 is SGHTA and CDR2 is FQGNSA. In nucleotides, the CDR3 is TGTGCCAGCCGCCCGGCAGCCACAGATACGCAGTATTTT. It codes for CASRPAATDTQYF.

CDR3 DNA: TGCAGTGCTAGGGACGACAGGGGAAGCACAGATACGCAGTATTTT. It encodes CSARDDRGSTDTQYF. The chain has TRBV20-1 and TRBJ2-3; 8 bases map to TRBD1. This CDR3 comprises 15 residues. V was clipped by 3 bases and J by 0 bases; unmatched bases: 5. Looked up from germline, CDR1 is DFQATT and CDR2 is SNEGSKA (reference sequence).

This clonotype was seen ten or more times. This rearrangement joins TRBV7-2 to TRBJ1-3, with D perhaps TRBD1 (6 bases). Germline V gene sequence: CDR1 SGHTA, CDR2 FQGNSA. Trimming left V 3 bases short and J 2 bases short, with 14 bases between. The CDR3 is 16 residues long. The CDR3 nucleotides are TGTGCCAGCAGCTTGTTGAGGACAGAACCTGGAAACACCATATATTTT. It specifies CASSLLRTEPGNTIYF.

The V and J genes are TRBV10-3 and TRBJ2-5; TRBD1 or TRBD2 may be the D gene (6 bases each). This CDR3 has 13 amino acids. V was clipped by 6 bases and J by 5 bases, with 13 bases between them. Germline V CDR1 and CDR2: ENHRY, SYGVKD. CDR3 residues: CAISTGRWETQYF. The CDR3 bases are TGTGCCATCAGCACAGGGAGGTGGGAGACCCAGTACTTC.

There are many counts of this clonotype. The chain recombines TRBV7-2 with TRBJ1-1; D uncertain. Between the trimmed V and J ends, which lost 5 bases and 4 bases, there was a span of 11 bases. Germline V gene sequence: CDR1 SGHTA, CDR2 FQGNSA. The CDR3 totals 13 residues. CDR3 in DNA: TGTGCCAGCAGCGGAGCGGCCGTCACTGAAGCTTTCTTT. It codes for CASSGAAVTEAFF.

This clonotype was recorded a few times. The gene calls are TRBV6-1 and TRBJ1-1, with D maybe TRBD1 (6 bases). This CDR3 has 13 amino acids. The germline V gene has CDR1 MNHNS and CDR2 SASEGT. The V end lost 6 bases, the J end lost 5 bases, and 13 bases lay between the germline ends. This CDR3 reads CASSPTQGTEAFF. The CDR3 nucleotides are TGTGCCAGCAGCCCAACCCAGGGGACTGAAGCTTTCTTT.

Many counts were recorded for this clonotype. This chain connects TRBV2 to TRBJ2-1, with 7 bases matching TRBD2. CDR1 SNHLY and CDR2 FYNNEI come from the germline V gene. V lost 5 bases to trimming and J lost 6 bases; unmatched junction nucleotides: 1. There are 12 residues in the CDR3. CDR3 in amino acids: CASSWTSNEQFF. In nucleotides, the CDR3 is TGTGCCAGCAGTTGGACTAGCAATGAGCAGTTCTTC.

This clonotype appeared many times. The chain joins TRBV5-8 to TRBJ2-2; no definite D call. V lost 1 base and J lost 5, with 6 bases in between. The germline CDR1 and CDR2 sequences are SGHTS and YDEGEE. The CDR3 is made up of 13 amino acids. DNA of the CDR3: TGTGCCAGCAGCTTGTTGCAGACCGGGGAGCTGTTTTTT. It specifies CASSLLQTGELFF.

This clonotype was observed a single time. The chain recombines TRBV12-3 or TRBV12-4 with TRBJ2-1; 11 nucleotides line up with TRBD2. With 5 bases clipped from V and 7 bases from J, the junction kept 7 bases outside the gene matches. The CDR3 spans 15 residues. CDR3 sequence: CASSPFSGGANEQFF. Written as DNA, the CDR3 is TGTGCCAGCAGTCCCTTTAGCGGGGGGGCAAATGAGCAGTTCTTC.

The chain combines TRBV19 with TRBJ2-1; 8 nucleotides align to TRBD1. The CDR3 is 13 residues long. Germline CDR1 reads LNHDA; CDR2 reads SQIVND (reference sequence). V shed 7 bases and J 4 bases; nucleotides not matched to a gene: 3. The CDR3 protein is CASKDRVYNEQFF. The CDR3 nucleotides read TGTGCCAGTAAGGACAGGGTTTACAATGAGCAGTTCTTC.

This clonotype showed up many times. The chain has TRBV7-8 and TRBJ1-1; D is possibly TRBD1 (6 bases). V lost 5 bases and J lost 5, with 18 bases in between. This CDR3 has 15 amino acids. In germline, CDR1 is SGHVS, CDR2 FQNEAQ. CDR3 sequence (DNA): TGTGCCAGCAGCCCCGAACGACAGGACTGGACTGAAGCTTTCTTT. Its protein is CASSPERQDWTEAFF.

The genes are TRBV29-1 and TRBJ2-7, with 7 bases fitting TRBD1. Losses at the gene ends were 4 bases for V and 2 bases for J; bases not matched to a gene: 2. This CDR3 is 12 amino acids long. From germline, CDR1 is SQVTM and CDR2 ANQGSEA. The CDR3 DNA reads as TGCAGCGTTGTGACAGGGACCTACGAGCAGTACTTC. The encoded protein is CSVVTGTYEQYF.

The V call is TRBV20-1, the J call TRBJ2-2; TRBD2 matches 10 bases. Germline CDR1 is DFQATT and CDR2 is SNEGSKA (reference sequence). The trim removed 2 bases at V and 0 bases at J, leaving 6 bases unmatched. The CDR3 runs to 17 residues. This CDR3 reads CSARSLAGVPNTGELFF. The CDR3 DNA sequence: TGCAGTGCTAGATCGCTAGCGGGGGTACCGAACACCGGGGAGCTGTTTTTT.